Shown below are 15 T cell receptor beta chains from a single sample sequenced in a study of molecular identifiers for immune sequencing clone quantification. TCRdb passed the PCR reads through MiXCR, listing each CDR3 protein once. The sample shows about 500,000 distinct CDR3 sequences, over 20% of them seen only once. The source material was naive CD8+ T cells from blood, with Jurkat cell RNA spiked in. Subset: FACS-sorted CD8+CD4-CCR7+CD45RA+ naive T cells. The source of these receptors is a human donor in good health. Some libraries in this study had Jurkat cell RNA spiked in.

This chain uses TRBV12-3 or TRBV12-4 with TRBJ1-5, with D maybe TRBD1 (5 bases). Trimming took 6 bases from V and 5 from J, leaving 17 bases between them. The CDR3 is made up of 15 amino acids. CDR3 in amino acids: CASSLGGGSDQPQHF. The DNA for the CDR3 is TGTGCCAGCAGCCTTGGTGGGGGGAGCGATCAGCCCCAGCATTTT.

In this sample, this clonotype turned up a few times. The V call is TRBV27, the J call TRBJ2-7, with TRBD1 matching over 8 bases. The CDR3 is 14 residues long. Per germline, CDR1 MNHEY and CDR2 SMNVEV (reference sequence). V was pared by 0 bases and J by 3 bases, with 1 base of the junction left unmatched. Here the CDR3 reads CASSLSRGLYEQYF. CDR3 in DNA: TGTGCCAGCAGTTTATCCAGGGGGCTCTACGAGCAGTACTTC.

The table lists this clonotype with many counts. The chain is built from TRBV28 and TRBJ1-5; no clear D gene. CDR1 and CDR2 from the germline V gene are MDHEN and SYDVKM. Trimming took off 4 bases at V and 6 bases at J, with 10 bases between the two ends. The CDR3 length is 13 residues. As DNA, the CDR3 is TGTGCCAGCAGTTACACTCTCAGTCAGCCCCAGCATTTT. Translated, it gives CASSYTLSQPQHF.

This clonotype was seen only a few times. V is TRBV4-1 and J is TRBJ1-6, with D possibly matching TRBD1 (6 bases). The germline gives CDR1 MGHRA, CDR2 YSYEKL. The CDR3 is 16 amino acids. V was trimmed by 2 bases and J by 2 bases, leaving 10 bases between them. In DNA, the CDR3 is TGCGCCAGCAGCCAAACCGGGACACCCTATAATTCACCCCTCCACTTT. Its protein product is CASSQTGTPYNSPLHF.

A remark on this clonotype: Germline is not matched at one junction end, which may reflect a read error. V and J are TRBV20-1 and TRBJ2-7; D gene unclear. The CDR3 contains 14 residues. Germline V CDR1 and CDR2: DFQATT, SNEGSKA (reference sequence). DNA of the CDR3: TGCAGTGCCCAGTCGAAGACTGAATCCTGCGAGCAGTACTTC. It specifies CSAQSKTESCEQYF.

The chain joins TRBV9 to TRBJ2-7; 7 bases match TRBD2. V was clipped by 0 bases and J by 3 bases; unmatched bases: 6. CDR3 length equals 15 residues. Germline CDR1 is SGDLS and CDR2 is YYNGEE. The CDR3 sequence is CASSVGAGVNYEQYF. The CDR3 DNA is TGTGCCAGCAGCGTAGGGGCGGGAGTTAACTACGAGCAGTACTTC. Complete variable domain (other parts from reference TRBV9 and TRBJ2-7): DSGVTQTPKHLITATGQRVTLRCSPRSGDLSVYWYQQSLDQGLQFLIQYYNGEERAKGNILERFSAQQFPDLHSELNLSSLELGDSALYFCASSVGAGVNYEQYFGPGTRLTVT.

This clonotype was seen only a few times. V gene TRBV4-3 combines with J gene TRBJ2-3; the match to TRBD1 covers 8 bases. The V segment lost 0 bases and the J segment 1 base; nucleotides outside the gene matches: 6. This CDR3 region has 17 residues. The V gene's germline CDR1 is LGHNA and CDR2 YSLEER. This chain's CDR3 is CASSQDWLTGGTDTQYF. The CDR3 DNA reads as TGCGCCAGCAGCCAAGATTGGTTGACAGGGGGCACAGATACGCAGTATTTT.

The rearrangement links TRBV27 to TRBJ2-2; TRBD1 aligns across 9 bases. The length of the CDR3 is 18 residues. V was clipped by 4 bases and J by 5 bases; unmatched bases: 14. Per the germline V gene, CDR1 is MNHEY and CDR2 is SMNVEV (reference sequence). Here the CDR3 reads CASSCREYGTGNTGELFF. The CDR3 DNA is TGTGCCAGCAGTTGCCGAGAGTACGGGACAGGGAATACCGGGGAGCTGTTTTTT.

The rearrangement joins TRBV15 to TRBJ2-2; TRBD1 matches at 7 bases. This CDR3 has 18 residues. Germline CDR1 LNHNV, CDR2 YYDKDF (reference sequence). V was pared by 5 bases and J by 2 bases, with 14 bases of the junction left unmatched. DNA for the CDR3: TGTGCCACCAGCTCACGTAGAATAGAGGGGGCCAACACCGGGGAGCTGTTTTTT. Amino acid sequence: CATSSRRIEGANTGELFF.

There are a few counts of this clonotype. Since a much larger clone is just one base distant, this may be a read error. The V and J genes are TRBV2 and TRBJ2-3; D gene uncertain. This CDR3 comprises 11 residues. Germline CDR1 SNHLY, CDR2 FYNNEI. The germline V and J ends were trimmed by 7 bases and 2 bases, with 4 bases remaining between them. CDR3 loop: CASIDTDTQYF. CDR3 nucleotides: TGTGCCAGCATCGACACAGATACGCAGTATTTT.

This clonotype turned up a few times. The CDR3 spells CASSWDSSNYEQYF. The CDR3 DNA sequence: TGCGCCAGCAGCTGGGACAGTAGTAACTACGAGCAGTACTTC. The chain has TRBV5-1 and TRBJ2-7, with 7 bases identical to TRBD1. The V gene end was trimmed by 3 bases and the J gene end by 3 bases; junction bases not matched to a gene: 6. Germline V gene sequence: CDR1 SGHRS, CDR2 YFSETQ. This CDR3 has 14 residues.

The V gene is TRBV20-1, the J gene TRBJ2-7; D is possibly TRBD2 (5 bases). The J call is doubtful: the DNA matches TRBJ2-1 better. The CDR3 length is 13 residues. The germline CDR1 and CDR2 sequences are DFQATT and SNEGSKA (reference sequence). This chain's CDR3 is CSASGVTYNEQFF. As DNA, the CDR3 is TGCAGTGCTAGCGGGGTAACCTACAATGAGCAGTTCTTC.

In nucleotides, the CDR3 is TGTGCCAGACAAAAAATGACAAGTCTAATGAATAGCAATCAGCCCCAGCATTTT. As protein: CARQKMTSLMNSNQPQHF. The chain combines TRBV19 with TRBJ1-5; D remains unclear. The CDR3 spans 18 residues. Germline V CDR1 and CDR2: LNHDA, SQIVND (reference sequence). The V and J ends lost 9 bases and 0 bases respectively, with 24 bases between them. The variable domain in full, completed from reference TRBV19 and TRBJ1-5, reads DGGITQSPKYLFRKEGQNVTLSCEQNLNHDAMYWYRQDPGQGLRLIYYSQIVNDFQKGDIAEGYSVSREKKESFPLTVTSAQKNPTAFYLCARQKMTSLMNSNQPQHFGDGTRLSIL.

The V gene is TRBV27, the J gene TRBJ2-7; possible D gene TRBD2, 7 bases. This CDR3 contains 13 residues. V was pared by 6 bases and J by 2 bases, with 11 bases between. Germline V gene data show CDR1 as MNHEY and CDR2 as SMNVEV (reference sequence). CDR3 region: CASRLRGPYEQYF. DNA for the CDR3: TGTGCCAGCAGGCTGCGGGGGCCCTACGAGCAGTACTTC.

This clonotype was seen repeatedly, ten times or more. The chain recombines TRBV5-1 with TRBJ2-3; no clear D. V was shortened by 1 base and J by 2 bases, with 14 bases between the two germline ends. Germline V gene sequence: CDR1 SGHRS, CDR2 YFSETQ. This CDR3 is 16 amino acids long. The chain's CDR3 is CASSLFSTPNTDTQYF. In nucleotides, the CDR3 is TGCGCCAGCAGCTTGTTTTCGACCCCTAACACAGATACGCAGTATTTT.